This T cell receptor beta chain was captured by sequencing in a study of tumor and adjacent non-tumor tissue in lung cancer. Worth noting for this clonotype: Its matching antigen is unknown.

Germline CDR1 and CDR2: SGHAT and FQNNGV. V gave up 7 bases and J gave up 1 base, with 12 bases separating them. This CDR3 comprises 14 residues. Study-wide results and limits: In normal lung, the top 100 clones were significantly more dominant than in tumor. Higher tumor TCR diversity was associated with shorter survival.

This sample's RNA came from whole unsorted tissue. The normal lung tissue was taken more than 3 cm from the tumor edge. Newly diagnosed lung cancer patients had thoracic surgery in China, August–late 2014, without prior chemotherapy. The library came from three nested PCR rounds adapted from ARM-PCR protocols. TCRdb itself ran the multiplex PCR reads through MiXCR, one entry per CDR3 protein. The sample consists of about 110,000 distinct CDR3 sequences, 62% of them appearing once. Sequencing was performed on distant non-tumor lung tissue. This chain links TRBV11-2 with TRBJ2-3; D gene uncertain. The source is a man aged 55 to 70 with non-small cell lung cancer. The CDR3, as DNA: TGTGCCAGCACTCGTCCCTGGGGCACAGATACGCAGTATTTT. Amino acid sequence: CASTRPWGTDTQYF.